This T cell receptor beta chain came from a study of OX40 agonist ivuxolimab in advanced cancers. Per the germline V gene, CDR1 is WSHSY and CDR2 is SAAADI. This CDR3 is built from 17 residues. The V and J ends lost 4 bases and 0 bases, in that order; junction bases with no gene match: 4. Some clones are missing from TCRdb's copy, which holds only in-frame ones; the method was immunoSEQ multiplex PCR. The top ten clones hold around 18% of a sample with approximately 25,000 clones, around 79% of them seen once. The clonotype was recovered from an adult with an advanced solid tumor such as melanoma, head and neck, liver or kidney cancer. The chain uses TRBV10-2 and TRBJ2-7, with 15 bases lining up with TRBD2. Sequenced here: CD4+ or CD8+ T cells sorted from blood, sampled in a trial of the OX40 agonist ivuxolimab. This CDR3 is CASSGTSGGAFSYEQYF. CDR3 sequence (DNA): TGCGCCAGCAGTGGGACTAGCGGGGGGGCTTTCTCCTACGAGCAGTACTTC.